Following are 8 T cell receptor beta chains from one sample sequenced in a study of molecular identifiers for immune sequencing clone quantification. MiXCR, applied by TCRdb to the PCR reads, yields one record per CDR3 protein. The profile shows over 300,000 distinct CDR3 sequences, roughly a quarter of them singletons. The sequencing input was naive CD8+ T cells from blood, with Jurkat cell RNA spiked in. As for subset: FACS-sorted CD8+CD4-CCR7+CD45RA+ naive T cells. Every receptor here comes from a human donor in good health. Some libraries in this study had Jurkat cell RNA spiked in.

This clonotype was found a few times. The V and J genes are TRBV7-2 and TRBJ1-5; TRBD1 matches 11 bases. The CDR3 runs to 22 residues. Germline CDR1 is SGHTA and CDR2 is FQGNSA. V lost 0 bases, J lost 4 bases, and 20 bases stayed unmatched. The CDR3 is CASSLALSPPRGQGVRNQPQHF. The CDR3 DNA is TGTGCCAGCAGCTTAGCGCTAAGTCCCCCTCGGGGACAGGGGGTTCGAAATCAGCCCCAGCATTTT.

The rearrangement uses TRBV4-3 and TRBJ2-3; D possibly corresponds to TRBD1 (6 bases). This CDR3 has 16 residues. V lost 2 bases and J 4 bases, leaving 16 bases between the germline ends. The V gene's germline CDR1 is LGHNA and CDR2 YSLEER. The chain's CDR3 is CASSQHRDGVADTQYF. The CDR3 coding sequence is TGCGCCAGCAGCCAACACAGGGACGGGGTTGCAGATACGCAGTATTTT.

With regard to this clonotype: Compared with germline, one end of the junction differs, possibly owing to a read error. The chain links TRBV10-2 to TRBJ2-7; TRBD1 is a possible D gene (6 bases). From germline, CDR1 is WSHSY and CDR2 SAAADI. This CDR3 spans 12 amino acids. In nucleotides, the CDR3 is TGCGCCAGCAGCACGAGGGGGACACCAACCTGGTTC. Translation: CASSTRGTPTWF.

This clonotype was seen ten or more times. The V call is TRBV7-2, the J call TRBJ2-7; D not resolved. V gave up 5 bases and J gave up 2 bases, with 16 bases separating them. The V gene's germline CDR1 is SGHTA and CDR2 FQGNSA. The CDR3 covers 15 residues. CDR3 nucleotide sequence: TGTGCCAGCAGCCCCGCCGGTGGCAGCGCCTACGAGCAGTACTTC. Amino acids: CASSPAGGSAYEQYF. The complete variable domain, with remaining parts taken from reference TRBV7-2 and TRBJ2-7, reads GAGVSQSPSNKVTEKGKDVELRCDPISGHTALYWYRQSLGQGLEFLIYFQGNSAPDKSGLPSDRFSAERTGGSVSTLTIQRTQQEDSAVYLCASSPAGGSAYEQYFGPGTRLTVT.

This clonotype was picked up a small number of times. The genes are TRBV12-5 and TRBJ1-1; 8 nucleotides align to TRBD1. CDR1 LGHNT and CDR2 FRNRAP come from the germline V gene. The CDR3 covers 14 residues. Trimming at V came to 6 bases and at J to 5 bases, leaving 8 bases not matched to a gene. The CDR3 here is CASGNRGDWTEAFF. The CDR3 DNA reads as TGTGCTAGTGGGAACAGGGGGGACTGGACTGAAGCTTTCTTT.

On this clonotype: A much bigger clone sits one base away, suggesting this may be a read error. The V gene is TRBV29-1, the J gene TRBJ2-2; 9 nucleotides match TRBD2. Germline V gene sequence: CDR1 SQVTM, CDR2 ANQGSEA. This CDR3 is 16 amino acids long. CDR3 sequence (DNA): TGCAGCGTGGGCGGGCAGCGGGAGGTAAACACCGGGAAGCTGTTTTTT. It codes for CSVGGQREVNTGKLFF.

This clonotype was seen ten or more times. This sequence joins TRBV7-9 and TRBJ2-1; D gene unclear. V was pared by 0 bases and J by 9 bases, with 3 bases between. The CDR3 contains 11 residues. CDR1 SEHNR and CDR2 FQNEAQ come from the germline V gene (reference sequence). The chain's CDR3 is CASSLAVEQFF. In DNA, the CDR3 is TGTGCCAGCAGCTTAGCGGTTGAGCAGTTCTTC.

The gene calls are TRBV10-3 and TRBJ2-7; no firm D call. The length of the CDR3 is 14 residues. Trimming shortened V by 4 bases and J by 0 bases, and 10 bases separated the two germline ends. Germline loops: CDR1 ENHRY, CDR2 SYGVKD. The CDR3 nucleotides are TGTGCCATCAGTGCCGTAGACAACTCCTACGAGCAGTACTTC. The encoded protein is CAISAVDNSYEQYF.